A selection of T cell receptor beta chains follows, all from one sample in a study of OX40 agonist ivuxolimab in advanced cancers. Sequencing used immunoSEQ multiplex PCR; TCRdb keeps in-frame clones, though not all of them. The table has approximately 35,000 clones, about 80% seen once. Sequenced material: CD4+ or CD8+ T cells sorted from blood, taken in a trial of the OX40 agonist ivuxolimab. These receptors came from an adult with an advanced solid tumor such as melanoma, head and neck, liver or kidney cancer. Each CDR3 is given with its conserved first and last residue. The D gene is left open where the match is weak. Clone size, where shown, is once, few, many, or a class for clones that have expanded.

J: TRBJ2-3; size: .; V: TRBV6-1; D: .; CDR3: CASSEYSRTQYF; DNA: TGTGCCAGCAGTGAATATAGCCGTACGCAGTATTTT
J: TRBJ2-7; size: .; V: TRBV28; D: .; CDR3: CASSVRGGRYEQYF; DNA: TGTGCCAGCAGCGTCCGAGGGGGACGCTACGAGCAGTACTTC
J: TRBJ1-5; size: .; V: TRBV6-1; D: .; CDR3: CASSEGIGNQPQHF; DNA: TGTGCCAGCAGTGAGGGGATCGGAAATCAGCCCCAGCATTTT
J: TRBJ2-6; size: .; V: TRBV6-1; D: .; CDR3: CASSGAGRSGANVLTF; DNA: TGTGCCAGCAGTGGGGCAGGGAGAAGTGGGGCCAACGTCCTGACTTTC
J: TRBJ2-1; size: .; V: TRBV19; D: .; CDR3: CASSISLRTVQNEQFF; DNA: TGTGCCAGTAGTATTAGTCTACGCACCGTACAAAATGAGCAGTTCTTC
J: TRBJ2-7; size: few; V: TRBV7-2; D: .; CDR3: CASRSWEPYEQYF; DNA: TGTGCCAGCCGATCCTGGGAGCCCTACGAGCAGTACTTC
J: TRBJ1-2; size: .; V: TRBV5-3; D: .; CDR3: CARARPGWDTYRANYGYTF; DNA: TGTGCCAGAGCGCGGCCAGGTTGGGACACCTACCGCGCTAACTATGGCTACACCTTC
J: TRBJ1-2; size: .; V: TRBV27; D: TRBD1; CDR3: CASSSPSTGEYGYTF; DNA: TGTGCCAGCAGTTCCCCTTCAACAGGGGAGTATGGCTACACCTTC
J: TRBJ2-7; size: .; V: TRBV9; D: .; CDR3: CASSPRTASYEQYF; DNA: TGTGCCAGCAGCCCCCGGACGGCCTCCTACGAGCAGTACTTC
J: TRBJ1-5; size: .; V: TRBV30; D: TRBD1; CDR3: CAWSPKNRGPGQPQHF; DNA: TGTGCCTGGAGTCCGAAGAACAGGGGGCCTGGTCAGCCCCAGCATTTT
J: TRBJ2-2; size: .; V: TRBV6-5; D: .; CDR3: CASSYSSGFVGELFF; DNA: TGTGCCAGCAGTTACTCGTCGGGGTTTGTCGGGGAGCTGTTTTTT
J: TRBJ2-7; size: .; V: TRBV11-2; D: TRBD2; CDR3: CASSFGRGGTYEQYF; DNA: TGTGCCAGCAGCTTCGGGCGGGGGGGCACCTACGAGCAGTACTTC
J: TRBJ1-3; size: .; V: TRBV6-6; D: .; CDR3: CASSYQGRNTIYF; DNA: TGTGCCAGCAGTTACCAAGGGAGAAACACCATATATTTT
J: TRBJ2-1; size: .; V: TRBV7-2; D: TRBD2; CDR3: CASSLERGGYNEQFF; DNA: TGTGCCAGCAGCTTGGAGCGGGGGGGCTATAATGAGCAGTTCTTC
J: TRBJ2-4; size: few; V: TRBV2; D: TRBD1; CDR3: CASRKGQGGNIQYF; DNA: TGTGCCAGCAGAAAGGGACAGGGCGGTAACATTCAGTACTTC
J: TRBJ1-2; size: .; V: TRBV5-1; D: .; CDR3: CASSLFSGAGSLGYTF; DNA: TGCGCCAGCAGCTTGTTTTCGGGGGCAGGGTCCCTTGGCTACACCTTC
J: TRBJ1-2; size: .; V: TRBV6-5; D: .; CDR3: CASSPGADWVRYTF; DNA: TGTGCCAGCAGCCCCGGCGCAGACTGGGTCCGCTACACCTTC
J: TRBJ1-3; size: .; V: TRBV18; D: .; CDR3: CASSPGLTSGNTIYF; DNA: TGTGCCAGCTCCCCGGGACTCACTTCTGGAAACACCATATATTTT
J: TRBJ1-1; size: .; V: TRBV5-4; D: TRBD1; CDR3: CASSSGGRTEAFF; DNA: TGTGCCAGCAGTTCAGGGGGGAGAACTGAAGCTTTCTTT
J: TRBJ1-1; size: .; V: TRBV2; D: .; CDR3: CASSEARSRVQAFF; DNA: TGTGCCAGCAGTGAAGCAAGAAGCAGGGTCCAGGCTTTCTTT
J: TRBJ2-7; size: .; V: TRBV6-5; D: .; CDR3: CASSYLVRPYEQYF; DNA: TGTGCCAGCAGTTACCTGGTTAGGCCTTACGAGCAGTACTTC
J: TRBJ1-3; size: .; V: TRBV4-1; D: .; CDR3: CASSQVNRGSSGNTIYF; DNA: TGCGCCAGCAGCCAAGTCAACCGGGGTAGCTCTGGAAACACCATATATTTT
J: TRBJ2-5; size: once; V: TRBV5-1; D: TRBD1; CDR3: CASSFTGQGLKTQYF; DNA: TGCGCCAGCAGCTTCACCGGACAGGGTTTAAAGACCCAGTACTTC
J: TRBJ2-1; size: .; V: TRBV20-1; D: .; CDR3: CSASLPPEQFF; DNA: TGCAGTGCTAGTCTCCCCCCTGAGCAGTTCTTC
J: TRBJ2-1; size: .; V: TRBV19; D: TRBD2; CDR3: CASRGTSGNEQFF; DNA: TGTGCCAGTAGGGGGACTAGCGGCAATGAGCAGTTCTTC
J: TRBJ1-1; size: .; V: TRBV19; D: .; CDR3: CASSSTVRTSEAFF; DNA: TGTGCCAGTAGTTCGACGGTACGGACCTCTGAAGCTTTCTTT
J: TRBJ1-3; size: .; V: TRBV11-1; D: .; CDR3: CASSWTSGNTIYF; DNA: TGTGCCAGCAGCTGGACATCTGGAAACACCATATATTTT
J: TRBJ1-4; size: .; V: TRBV11-2; D: .; CDR3: CASSFQGANEKLFF; DNA: TGTGCCAGCAGCTTCCAGGGTGCTAATGAAAAACTGTTTTTT
J: TRBJ2-7; size: .; V: TRBV2; D: .; CDR3: CASSYYEQYF; DNA: TGTGCCAGCAGCTACTACGAGCAGTACTTC
J: TRBJ1-3; size: .; V: TRBV11-2; D: .; CDR3: CASSNRGGGSGNTIYF; DNA: TGTGCCAGCAGCAACCGGGGGGGAGGATCTGGAAACACCATATATTTT
J: TRBJ1-6; size: .; V: TRBV5-4; D: .; CDR3: CASSSLQGGTYNSPLHF; DNA: TGTGCCAGCAGCTCGTTACAGGGTGGCACCTATAATTCACCCCTCCACTTT
J: TRBJ1-5; size: few; V: TRBV19; D: .; CDR3: CASSYLGRGGNQPQHF; DNA: TGTGCCAGTAGCTATCTCGGGCGTGGGGGCAATCAGCCCCAGCATTTT
J: TRBJ1-3; size: .; V: TRBV30; D: .; CDR3: CASSTGGNTIYF; DNA: TGTGCCTCTTCAACAGGGGGAAACACCATATATTTT
J: TRBJ1-1; size: .; V: TRBV30; D: .; CDR3: CAAQGRDTEAFF; DNA: TGTGCCGCACAGGGTCGGGACACTGAAGCTTTCTTT
J: TRBJ2-3; size: few; V: TRBV10-3; D: TRBD2; CDR3: CAISSGVAGASTDTQYF; DNA: TGTGCCATCAGTAGTGGGGTAGCGGGGGCTAGCACAGATACGCAGTATTTT
J: TRBJ2-4; size: .; V: TRBV4-1; D: .; CDR3: CASSQDTAAQYF; DNA: TGCGCCAGCAGCCAAGATACGGCAGCACAGTACTTC
J: TRBJ2-3; size: .; V: TRBV5-1; D: .; CDR3: CASSLAASGSYMQYF; DNA: TGCGCCAGCAGCTTGGCAGCGAGTGGCAGCTATATGCAGTATTTT
J: TRBJ1-5; size: .; V: TRBV7-2; D: .; CDR3: CASSEDGGGNQPQHF; DNA: TGTGCCAGCAGTGAGGACGGAGGGGGTAATCAGCCCCAGCATTTT
J: TRBJ2-5; size: few; V: TRBV5-6; D: .; CDR3: CASSLSLKRGIGTQYF; DNA: TGTGCCAGCAGCTTGAGCCTAAAGCGCGGAATCGGGACCCAGTACTTC
J: TRBJ2-7; size: .; V: TRBV7-9; D: TRBD2; CDR3: CASSPGTSAEYEQYF; DNA: TGTGCCAGCAGCCCCGGGACTAGCGCCGAATACGAGCAGTACTTC
J: TRBJ2-2; size: .; V: TRBV6-1; D: .; CDR3: CASSGRYNTGELFF; DNA: TGTGCCAGCAGTGGTCGGTACAACACCGGGGAGCTGTTTTTT
J: TRBJ1-2; size: .; V: TRBV5-5; D: TRBD1; CDR3: CASSFQDRGYGYTF; DNA: TGTGCCAGCAGCTTCCAAGACAGGGGATATGGCTACACCTTC
J: TRBJ1-4; size: once; V: TRBV5-1; D: TRBD1; CDR3: CASSWGTGREKLFF; DNA: TGCGCCAGCAGCTGGGGGACAGGGCGAGAAAAACTGTTTTTT
J: TRBJ1-5; size: .; V: TRBV11-2; D: .; CDR3: CASSLGLGFSQPQHF; DNA: TGTGCCAGCAGCTTAGGGTTAGGGTTTAGTCAGCCCCAGCATTTT
J: TRBJ1-3; size: .; V: TRBV6-1; D: .; CDR3: CASSEQVSGNTIYF; DNA: TGTGCCAGCAGTGAACAGGTCTCTGGAAACACCATATATTTT
J: TRBJ2-6; size: .; V: TRBV11-2; D: .; CDR3: CASRNPGNRANVLTF; DNA: TGTGCCAGCAGGAATCCGGGAAATCGGGCCAACGTCCTGACTTTC
J: TRBJ2-3; size: .; V: TRBV12-2; D: .; CDR3: CASRAGSGTDTQYF; DNA: TGTGCAAGTCGCGCAGGGTCCGGGACAGATACGCAGTATTTT
J: TRBJ2-5; size: .; V: TRBV10-3; D: .; CDR3: CAISGSEAETQYF; DNA: TGTGCCATCAGTGGTAGCGAAGCAGAGACCCAGTACTTC
J: TRBJ2-1; size: .; V: TRBV19; D: .; CDR3: CASSIEVLSEQFF; DNA: TGTGCCAGTAGTATAGAGGTCCTGAGTGAGCAGTTCTTC
J: TRBJ1-2; size: .; V: TRBV5-5; D: .; CDR3: CASSLETANYGYTF; DNA: TGTGCCAGCAGCTTGGAGACAGCTAACTATGGCTACACCTTC
J: TRBJ1-4; size: .; V: TRBV30; D: .; CDR3: CAWSKNLKGGEKLFF; DNA: TGTGCCTGGAGTAAGAACCTGAAGGGGGGAGAAAAACTGTTTTTT
J: TRBJ2-5; size: .; V: TRBV5-8; D: TRBD2; CDR3: CASSSRLAGIQETQYF; DNA: TGTGCCAGCAGCTCAAGACTAGCGGGTATCCAAGAGACCCAGTACTTC
J: TRBJ1-2; size: .; V: TRBV27; D: TRBD1; CDR3: CASSFRTGYGYTF; DNA: TGTGCCAGCAGTTTTCGGACAGGGTACGGCTACACCTTC
J: TRBJ2-4; size: once; V: TRBV5-1; D: .; CDR3: CASSLESGTYANIQYF; DNA: TGCGCCAGCAGCTTGGAATCGGGGACTTACGCAAACATTCAGTACTTC
J: TRBJ1-5; size: few; V: TRBV5-1; D: .; CDR3: CASSFTGSSNQPQHF; DNA: TGCGCCAGCAGCTTCACAGGGAGTAGCAATCAGCCCCAGCATTTT